One and the same sample provided the 25 T cell receptor beta chains below, sequenced in a study of regulatory T cells in long-lasting Graves disease. Investigators prepared the TCR beta libraries by applying iRepertoire HTBI primers and Arm-PCR of CDR3 regions. Each CDR3 protein is one row after TCRdb ran MiXCR on the multiplex PCR reads. The sample lists roughly 490,000 distinct CDR3 sequences, approximately 23% occurring once. Time point specified: persistent/refractory GD, antithyroid drugs over 5 years with positive TRAb. Making the TCR library involved RNA that had been extracted from PBMCs. The sequenced sample was peripheral blood mononuclear cells (PBMCs), obtained when the disease was refractory, from a patient treated with antithyroid drugs. The receptors here all came from a female donor with Graves disease.

The V and J genes are TRBV25-1 and TRBJ1-2; D remains ambiguous. CDR3 length: 12 amino acids. Germline values: CDR1 MGHDK, CDR2 SYGVNS. Trimming removed 4 bases at V and 8 bases at J, with 11 bases between. CDR3 in DNA: TGTGCCAGCAGTGGTGGGGATTGGGGCTACACCTTC. It yields the protein CASSGGDWGYTF.

With respect to this clonotype: At one end, the junction sequence differs from germline, possibly due to a read error. The J gene is TRBJ1-2, the V gene TRBV6-2 or TRBV6-3; maybe TRBD1 (6 bases). The CDR3 contains 14 residues. Germline values: CDR1 MNHEY, CDR2 SVGEGT. The DNA for the CDR3 is TGTACCAGCAGTTCCTCGGGACAAGTCTATGGCTACACCTTC. This translates into CTSSSSGQVYGYTF.

In this sample, this clonotype turned up many times. The CDR3 protein is CASNGRLGNIQYF. CDR3 in DNA: TGTGCCAGCAATGGACGACTAGGGAACATTCAGTACTTC. The rearrangement joins TRBV2 to TRBJ2-4; perhaps TRBD2 as D (6 bases). The CDR3 sequence is 13 residues long. V lost 7 bases, J lost 7 bases, and 14 bases lay in between. The germline gives CDR1 SNHLY, CDR2 FYNNEI. Looking up the rest from reference TRBV2 and TRBJ2-4 gives the full variable domain: EPEVTQTPSHQVTQMGQEVILRCVPISNHLYFYWYRQILGQKVEFLVSFYNNEISEKSEIFDDQFSVERPDGSNFTLKIRSTKLEDSAMYFCASNGRLGNIQYFGAGTRLSVL.

The table lists this clonotype with many counts. The chain joins TRBV12-3 or TRBV12-4 to TRBJ1-4; 12 bases map to TRBD1. Unmatched junction bases numbered 2, after V lost 6 bases and J lost 9 bases. This CDR3 comprises 13 residues. CDR3 amino acids: CASSRDRGQKLFF. The CDR3 nucleotides read TGTGCCAGCAGCCGGGACAGGGGGCAAAAACTGTTTTTT.

Ten or more counts support this clonotype. The chain has TRBV6-2 or TRBV6-3 and TRBJ1-2, with TRBD1 identical over 8 bases. With V trimmed by 4 bases and J by 2 bases, 6 bases remained unmatched. This CDR3 comprises 15 residues. CDR1 is MNHEY and CDR2 is SVGEGT in the germline V gene. The CDR3 DNA reads TGTGCCAGCAGTTCCCCAGGGGGCTCCAACTATGGCTACACCTTC. This sequence encodes CASSSPGGSNYGYTF.

This clonotype was found a few times. This chain joins TRBV20-1 and TRBJ1-1; the match to TRBD1 covers 8 bases. Per the germline V gene, CDR1 is DFQATT and CDR2 is SNEGSKA (reference sequence). The V segment lost 3 bases and the J segment 5 bases; nucleotides outside the gene matches: 5. The CDR3 covers 13 residues. In DNA form, the CDR3 reads TGCAGTGCTAGTCAGGGGGCTAGGACTGAAGCTTTCTTT. As protein: CSASQGARTEAFF.

With regard to this clonotype: One end of the junction fails to match germline, which may point to a read error. This rearrangement joins TRBV6-2 or TRBV6-3 to TRBJ1-2; D not resolved. The CDR3 has 10 amino acids. Germline loops: CDR1 MNHEY, CDR2 SVGEGT. Here the CDR3 DNA reads TGTACCAGCAGTGAAAGGGTTTGCACCTTC. Translation gives CTSSERVCTF.

This clonotype was counted many times. Relative to the germline gene, one junction end is altered; a read error may explain this. The chain carries TRBV7-9 and TRBJ2-5, with TRBD2 matching over 8 bases. Per germline, CDR1 SEHNR and CDR2 FQNEAQ (reference sequence). This CDR3 is 12 amino acids long. The CDR3 here is CASSLAGETQYF. In DNA form, the CDR3 reads TGTGCCAGCAGTTTAGCGGGGGAGACCCAGTACTTC.

This clonotype came up many times. The V gene is TRBV28, the J gene TRBJ2-7; 7 bases agree with TRBD2. Per germline, CDR1 MDHEN and CDR2 SYDVKM. The V gene end was trimmed by 4 bases and the J gene end by 0 bases; junction bases not matched to a gene: 15. The CDR3 length is 18 residues. This CDR3 reads CASSSEVPLAVLSYEQYF. CDR3 DNA: TGTGCCAGCAGTTCCGAAGTCCCCCTAGCGGTCCTCTCCTACGAGCAGTACTTC.

This clonotype was observed many times. The chain employs TRBV12-3 or TRBV12-4 and TRBJ2-5; the D is unclear. Trimming cost V 6 bases and J 4 bases, with 18 bases left between them. The length of the CDR3 is 15 residues. CDR3 region: CASRPTSTHSETQYF. CDR3 sequence (DNA): TGTGCCAGCAGACCTACTTCGACACACTCAGAGACCCAGTACTTC.

This clonotype turned up a few times. The V call is TRBV7-2, the J call TRBJ1-3; tentative D call: TRBD1 (6 bases). The V gene's germline CDR1 is SGHTA and CDR2 FQGNSA. Trimming took off 3 bases at V and 1 base at J, with 13 bases between the two ends. The CDR3 runs to 16 residues. The CDR3 bases are TGTGCCAGCAGCTTCGGACAGATAGCGTCTGGAAACACCATATATTTT. It yields the protein CASSFGQIASGNTIYF. The full variable domain, with the rest looked up from reference TRBV7-2 and TRBJ1-3, is GAGVSQSPSNKVTEKGKDVELRCDPISGHTALYWYRQSLGQGLEFLIYFQGNSAPDKSGLPSDRFSAERTGGSVSTLTIQRTQQEDSAVYLCASSFGQIASGNTIYFGEGSWLTVV.

The chain employs TRBV30 and TRBJ1-2, with 8 bases fitting TRBD1. This CDR3 spans 15 amino acids. The germline V gene encodes CDR1 GTSNPN and CDR2 SVGIG (reference sequence). Trimming at V came to 1 base and at J to 2 bases, leaving 6 bases not matched to a gene. The DNA of the CDR3 is TGTGCCTGGAGTGGCCCAGGGGGCTTGAACTATGGCTACACCTTC. It yields the protein CAWSGPGGLNYGYTF.

CDR3 coding DNA: TGCAGTGCTAGTGGATACCAGAATCCCAATTCACCCCTCCACTTT. Its translation: CSASGYQNPNSPLHF. V is TRBV20-1 and J is TRBJ1-6; the D is unclear. CDR3 length equals 15 residues. V lost 3 bases to trimming and J lost 7 bases, with 16 bases between them. The germline CDR1 and CDR2 sequences are DFQATT and SNEGSKA (reference sequence).

This clonotype came up many times. This sequence joins TRBV29-1 and TRBJ2-7, with 10 positions matching TRBD1. Germline assignment: CDR1 SQVTM and CDR2 ANQGSEA. V lost 0 bases to trimming and J lost 0 bases; unmatched junction nucleotides: 11. This CDR3 comprises 18 residues. CDR3 in amino acids: CSVEDRGTGAGSSYEQYF. The CDR3 DNA reads TGCAGCGTTGAAGATCGGGGGACAGGGGCCGGAAGCTCCTACGAGCAGTACTTC.

The chain couples TRBV3-1 to TRBJ1-2; the match to TRBD1 covers 10 bases. The CDR3 spans 14 residues. CDR1 is LGHDT, CDR2 YNNKEL, per germline (reference sequence). V dropped 4 bases and J dropped 8; count of bases not matched to a gene: 7. The CDR3 DNA sequence: TGTGCCAGCAGCCCCCGGGACAGGGGAGGCGGCTACACCTTC. It codes for CASSPRDRGGGYTF.

The chain uses TRBV7-9 and TRBJ1-1; 9 nucleotides align to TRBD1. Germline CDR1 is SEHNR and CDR2 is FQNEAQ (reference sequence). The CDR3 is made up of 17 amino acids. V shed 4 bases, J shed 5 bases, and the junction held 14 bases outside the gene matches. CDR3 residues: CASSSENYRGLGTEAFF. The CDR3 DNA is TGTGCCAGCAGCTCAGAAAATTACAGGGGGCTAGGTACTGAAGCTTTCTTT.

The chain couples TRBV25-1 to TRBJ1-2; no clear D gene. The CDR3 runs to 11 residues. Germline lookup yields CDR1 MGHDK and CDR2 SYGVNS. V lost 3 bases to trimming and J lost 8 bases, with 7 bases between them. The CDR3 DNA follows: TGTGCCAGCAGTGACTGGGCCGGCTACACCTTC. Translating gives CASSDWAGYTF.

In its sample, this clonotype was seen a few times. The V gene is TRBV20-1, the J gene TRBJ2-1, with TRBD2 identical over 8 bases. From germline, CDR1 is DFQATT and CDR2 SNEGSKA (reference sequence). The length of the CDR3 is 13 residues. The V segment lost 6 bases and the J segment 4 bases; nucleotides outside the gene matches: 5. The CDR3 DNA reads as TGCAGTGCGCGGACTAGCAGATACAATGAGCAGTTCTTC. Its translation: CSARTSRYNEQFF.

This clonotype was counted at least ten times. This chain connects TRBV2 to TRBJ2-5; D unresolved. The germline CDR1 and CDR2 sequences are SNHLY and FYNNEI. The CDR3 is made up of 9 amino acids. The V and J ends lost 10 bases and 7 bases respectively, with 7 bases between them. The CDR3 DNA follows: TGTGCCATCGGTGGGACCCAGTACTTC. Residues: CAIGGTQYF.

This clonotype was recorded a few times. The gene calls are TRBV20-1 and TRBJ2-3; perhaps TRBD2 as D (6 bases). The CDR3 runs to 12 residues. Germline V lookup: CDR1 DFQATT, CDR2 SNEGSKA (reference sequence). V gave up 5 bases and J gave up 1 base, with 7 bases separating them. The CDR3 protein is CSAERGTDTQYF. In DNA form, the CDR3 reads TGCAGTGCTGAGCGGGGCACAGATACGCAGTATTTT.

The CDR3 nucleotides read TGTGCCAGCAGTCCACTACTCGGGAGGGCCACAGATACGCAGTATTTT. This encodes CASSPLLGRATDTQYF. The chain recombines TRBV28 with TRBJ2-3; TRBD2 aligns across 8 bases. Germline V gene lookup returns CDR1 MDHEN and CDR2 SYDVKM. The CDR3 contains 16 residues. Trimming took 5 bases from V and 2 from J; bases not matched to a gene: 9.

CDR3 DNA: TGTGCCACCAGTCCGGGACAGGGGCACGGTGACTATGGCTACACCTTC. Its protein product is CATSPGQGHGDYGYTF. The genes are TRBV24-1 and TRBJ1-2, with TRBD1 matching over 10 bases. Germline CDR1 KGHDR, CDR2 SFDVKD. With V trimmed by 6 bases and J by 3 bases, 9 bases remained unmatched. CDR3 length: 16 amino acids.

V usage is TRBV25-1 and J usage is TRBJ2-2; D is perhaps TRBD1 (5 bases). V was pared by 5 bases and J by 7 bases, with 11 bases between. The CDR3 spans 13 residues. Looked up from germline, CDR1 is MGHDK and CDR2 is SYGVNS. CDR3 coding DNA: TGTGCCAGCAGTATGCAGGGATTCGGGGAGCTGTTTTTT. Its protein is CASSMQGFGELFF. Looking up the rest from reference TRBV25-1 and TRBJ2-2 gives the full variable domain: EADIYQTPRYLVIGTGKKITLECSQTMGHDKMYWYQQDPGMELHLIHYSYGVNSTEKGDLSSESTVSRIRTEHFPLTLESARPSHTSQYLCASSMQGFGELFFGEGSRLTVL.

This chain joins TRBV24-1 and TRBJ2-2, with D unclear. This CDR3 spans 15 amino acids. The germline CDR1 and CDR2 sequences are KGHDR and SFDVKD. The V gene lost 2 bases and the J gene lost 1 base, with 7 bases spanning the gap. CDR3 DNA sequence: TGTGCCACCAGTGATTACCGTGGGAACACCGGGGAGCTGTTTTTT. It translates to CATSDYRGNTGELFF.

This clonotype turned up a few times. The gene calls are TRBV6-6 and TRBJ2-5; 9 bases are a match to TRBD2. The V segment lost 0 bases and the J segment 5 bases; nucleotides outside the gene matches: 7. Per germline, CDR1 MNHNY and CDR2 SVGAGI (reference sequence). The CDR3 runs to 16 residues. The CDR3 coding sequence is TGTGCCAGCAGTTACTCGACTTTAGCGGGAGACGAGACCCAGTACTTC. This encodes CASSYSTLAGDETQYF.